The 29 T cell receptor beta chains below all came from one sample that was sequenced in a study of cytomegalovirus exposure and HLA in healthy donors. This PCR relied on a set of 60 Vbeta primers and 13 Jbeta primers. Method: immunoSEQ multiplex PCR; TCRdb's copy keeps in-frame clones and lacks some. The profile shows approximately 120,000 clones, 80% to 90% of them singletons. What was sequenced was PBMCs. These receptors were collected from a woman in her twenties or thirties in good health and CMV-seronegative.

The V and J genes are TRBV27 and TRBJ2-1, with TRBD2 matching over 13 bases. The junction had 4 bases not matched to a gene; V was cut back by 5 bases and J by 9 bases. This CDR3 has 14 amino acids. CDR1 and CDR2 from the germline V gene are MNHEY and SMNVEV (reference sequence). CDR3 amino acids: CASSGLAGVREQFF. In nucleotides, the CDR3 is TGTGCCAGCAGTGGACTAGCGGGAGTCCGTGAGCAGTTCTTC.

This clone has only a few counts. J is TRBJ1-3 and V is TRBV7-2, with 11 bases matching TRBD1. CDR3 length: 14 amino acids. Unmatched junction bases numbered 1, after V lost 4 bases and J lost 5 bases. Germline V gene sequence: CDR1 SGHTA, CDR2 FQGNSA. The CDR3 DNA reads TGTGCCAGCAGCTCGGACAGGGGGCGAAACACCATATATTTT. It yields the protein CASSSDRGRNTIYF.

This sequence joins TRBV19 and TRBJ1-4; 9 nucleotides align to TRBD1. There are 16 residues in the CDR3. CDR1 is LNHDA and CDR2 is SQIVND in the germline V gene (reference sequence). After removal of 5 bases from V and 0 bases from J, the junction contained 4 bases not matched to a gene. The CDR3 DNA reads TGTGCCAGTAGTCTCGGACAGGGGCCAACTAATGAAAAACTGTTTTTT. It codes for CASSLGQGPTNEKLFF.

The V gene is TRBV5-1, the J gene TRBJ2-7, with 7 positions matching TRBD1. The CDR3 spans 14 residues. V was clipped by 4 bases and J by 0 bases; unmatched bases: 4. Germline assignment: CDR1 SGHRS and CDR2 YFSETQ. CDR3 sequence reads: CASSPGTDSYEQYF. CDR3 coding DNA: TGCGCCAGCAGCCCTGGGACAGACTCCTACGAGCAGTACTTC.

This chain joins TRBV7-3 and TRBJ2-7; 9 nucleotides line up with TRBD1. The length of the CDR3 is 15 residues. The junction had 5 bases not matched to a gene; V was cut back by 3 bases and J by 2 bases. Germline V gene data show CDR1 as SGHTA and CDR2 as FQGTGA. The CDR3 sequence is CASSLGTGITYEQYF. The CDR3 DNA reads as TGTGCCAGCAGCTTGGGGACAGGGATTACCTACGAGCAGTACTTC.

The V and J genes are TRBV9 and TRBJ2-5; D is unresolved. In germline, CDR1 is SGDLS, CDR2 YYNGEE. The CDR3 loop spans 15 amino acids. V lost 0 bases to trimming and J lost 5 bases, with 14 bases between them. In nucleotides, the CDR3 is TGTGCCAGCAGCGTAGCTGGAGCCGTTAGGGAGACCCAGTACTTC. It encodes CASSVAGAVRETQYF.

This clone has just one count. The chain uses TRBV29-1 and TRBJ2-1, with TRBD2 matching over 16 bases. CDR1 and CDR2 (germline): SQVTM, ANQGSEA. The CDR3 is made up of 14 amino acids. With 6 bases clipped from V and 10 bases from J, the junction kept 6 bases outside the gene matches. CDR3 coding DNA: TGCAGCGTCGCGGGACTAGCGGGAGGGGGAGAGCAGTTCTTC. Translating gives CSVAGLAGGGEQFF.

V usage is TRBV28 and J usage is TRBJ2-7; 9 nucleotides agree with TRBD2. Germline assignment: CDR1 MDHEN and CDR2 SYDVKM. Trimming removed 6 bases from V and 0 bases from J; junction bases left unmatched: 6. The CDR3 consists of 15 residues. DNA for the CDR3: TGTGCCAGCAGCCCTAGCGGGGTAAGCTCCTACGAGCAGTACTTC. Translated, it gives CASSPSGVSSYEQYF.

The chain combines TRBV6-6 with TRBJ1-3; D gene unclear. CDR3 length equals 14 residues. Between the trimmed V and J ends, which lost 2 bases and 0 bases, there was a span of 5 bases. Germline V lookup: CDR1 MNHNY, CDR2 SVGAGI (reference sequence). In DNA form, the CDR3 reads TGTGCCAGCAGTTACGAGAGCTCTGGAAACACCATATATTTT. As protein: CASSYESSGNTIYF.

The chain has TRBV5-1 and TRBJ1-3, with 10 bases lining up with TRBD1. Trimming took 4 bases from V and 2 from J; bases not matched to a gene: 3. Looked up from germline, CDR1 is SGHRS and CDR2 is YFSETQ. The CDR3 is 15 residues long. The CDR3 DNA is TGCGCCAGCAGCGACAGGGGGCTCACTGGAAACACCATATATTTT. It encodes CASSDRGLTGNTIYF. Full variable domain (remainder filled in from reference TRBV5-1 and TRBJ1-3): KAGVTQTPRYLIKTRGQQVTLSCSPISGHRSVSWYQQTPGQGLQFLFEYFSETQRNKGNFPGRFSGRQFSNSRSEMNVSTLELGDSALYLCASSDRGLTGNTIYFGEGSWLTVV.

CDR3 in amino acids: CASSSRAVSTYEQYF. The CDR3 nucleotides are TGTGCCAGCAGCTCAAGAGCGGTGAGCACCTACGAGCAGTACTTC. The V and J genes are TRBV7-2 and TRBJ2-7; D perhaps matches TRBD2 (5 bases). V lost 4 bases and J lost 2, with 15 bases in between. This CDR3 is built from 15 residues. Germline V gene lookup returns CDR1 SGHTA and CDR2 FQGNSA.

V gene TRBV5-4 combines with J gene TRBJ2-7, with TRBD2 as a possible D gene (6 bases). This CDR3 comprises 15 residues. V lost 5 bases, J lost 9 bases, and 24 bases lay in between. CDR1 and CDR2 (germline): SGHNT, YYREEE (reference sequence). The CDR3 protein is CASSSVRGQAGVQYF. CDR3 DNA: TGTGCCAGCAGTTCTGTGCGGGGCCAAGCCGGGGTGCAGTACTTC. Full variable domain (outside the CDR3, taken from reference TRBV5-4 and TRBJ2-7): ETGVTQSPTHLIKTRGQQVTLRCSSQSGHNTVSWYQQALGQGPQFIFQYYREEENGRGNFPPRFSGLQFPNYSSELNVNALELDDSALYLCASSSVRGQAGVQYFGPGTRLTVT.

This chain connects TRBV29-1 to TRBJ1-1, with D unclear. V lost 4 bases, J lost 1 base, and 16 bases lay in between. The CDR3 has 15 residues. Germline V lookup: CDR1 SQVTM, CDR2 ANQGSEA. DNA of the CDR3: TGCAGCGTTGGTAGCCGATTTGGTGGGAACACTGAAGCTTTCTTT. Translation: CSVGSRFGGNTEAFF.

The chain has TRBV5-1 and TRBJ2-1, with TRBD1 identical over 8 bases. Germline V gene sequence: CDR1 SGHRS, CDR2 YFSETQ. The CDR3 is made up of 13 amino acids. With V trimmed by 0 bases and J by 14 bases, 7 bases remained unmatched. CDR3 DNA: TGCGCCAGCAGCTTGGTAAGGACAGGGTCTGAGTTCTTC. Amino acid sequence: CASSLVRTGSEFF.

V usage is TRBV18 and J usage is TRBJ2-3, with TRBD2 matching over 10 bases. This CDR3 is built from 17 residues. Germline CDR1 reads KGHSH; CDR2 reads LQKENI. The J segment lost 4 bases and the V segment lost 2 bases, leaving 9 bases of the junction unmatched. CDR3 DNA sequence: TGTGCCAGCTCACCAATTGCGTACCTAGCGGGGGCAGATACGCAGTATTTT. This gives the protein CASSPIAYLAGADTQYF.

J is TRBJ1-2 and V is TRBV11-2; D not certain. This CDR3 has 14 amino acids. Germline CDR1 reads SGHAT; CDR2 reads FQNNGV. V was pared by 1 base and J by 1 base, with 7 bases between. The CDR3 region has the DNA TGTGCCAGCAGCTTAGGGCAGAATAACTATGGCTACACCTTC. This encodes CASSLGQNNYGYTF.

The J gene is TRBJ1-4, the V gene TRBV30; D may be TRBD1 (5 bases). The V end lost 5 bases, the J end lost 0 bases, and 10 bases lay between the germline ends. Germline V gene lookup returns CDR1 GTSNPN and CDR2 SVGIG (reference sequence). The CDR3 spans 14 residues. For the CDR3, the DNA is TGTGCCTGGGGGACTACTGCAACTAATGAAAAACTGTTTTTT. Protein product: CAWGTTATNEKLFF.

The CDR3 protein is CASSSRTGGDLPQHF. In DNA, the CDR3 is TGTGCCAGCAGTTCAAGGACAGGGGGCGATTTGCCCCAGCATTTT. The V and J genes are TRBV6-5 and TRBJ1-5; 11 nucleotides line up with TRBD1. Germline-derived CDR1 and CDR2 are MNHEY and SVGAGI. After removal of 4 bases from V and 9 bases from J, the junction contained 8 bases not matched to a gene. The CDR3 extends over 15 amino acids.

The V and J genes are TRBV19 and TRBJ2-7; TRBD2 matches at 12 bases. Germline trimming cut 3 bases from V and 6 bases from J; bases unmatched to any gene: 12. CDR1 and CDR2 from the germline V gene are LNHDA and SQIVND (reference sequence). This CDR3 region has 17 residues. CDR3 region: CASSIPPSGRAQSEQYF. For the CDR3, the DNA is TGTGCCAGTAGTATCCCCCCTAGCGGGAGGGCCCAGAGCGAGCAGTACTTC. Full variable domain (rest looked up from reference TRBV19 and TRBJ2-7): DGGITQSPKYLFRKEGQNVTLSCEQNLNHDAMYWYRQDPGQGLRLIYYSQIVNDFQKGDIAEGYSVSREKKESFPLTVTSAQKNPTAFYLCASSIPPSGRAQSEQYFGPGTRLTVT.

This chain uses TRBV2 with TRBJ2-7; tentatively, D is TRBD1 (7 bases). Trimming stripped 8 bases from V and 1 base from J, with 15 bases between. Per germline, CDR1 SNHLY and CDR2 FYNNEI. The CDR3 runs 14 residues. DNA for the CDR3: TGTGCCAGCGATTCCGGGGGACAGTCCTACGAGCAGTACTTC. Translation gives CASDSGGQSYEQYF.

The V and J genes are TRBV19 and TRBJ1-2, with D perhaps TRBD1 (6 bases). Germline V lookup: CDR1 LNHDA, CDR2 SQIVND (reference sequence). The CDR3 loop spans 15 amino acids. Deletions cut 8 bases from V and 4 bases from J, with 20 bases between. CDR3 nucleotide sequence: TGTGCCAGTGAGGGGGTCGGTCAACCACCCTATGGCTACACCTTC. Encoded protein: CASEGVGQPPYGYTF.

The chain couples TRBV9 to TRBJ2-7, with 9 bases lining up with TRBD2. J lost 3 bases, V lost 3 bases, and 10 bases had no gene match. Germline CDR1 reads SGDLS; CDR2 reads YYNGEE. The CDR3 is made up of 16 amino acids. The CDR3 sequence: CASSALGAGGIYEQYF. The CDR3 nucleotides read TGTGCCAGCAGCGCCCTAGGGGCGGGAGGGATCTACGAGCAGTACTTC.

The chain links TRBV2 to TRBJ1-2; TRBD1 matches at 7 bases. V was pared by 2 bases and J by 4 bases, with 4 bases of the junction left unmatched. Germline V lookup: CDR1 SNHLY, CDR2 FYNNEI. The CDR3 extends over 14 amino acids. This CDR3 is CASSERTGSYGYTF. DNA for the CDR3: TGTGCCAGCAGTGAACGGACAGGATCCTATGGCTACACCTTC.

This clone came up a few times. This sequence joins TRBV15 and TRBJ2-7, with D possibly being TRBD1 (5 bases). The V gene lost 5 bases and the J gene lost 5 bases, with 13 bases spanning the gap. This CDR3 has 13 amino acids. CDR1 is LNHNV and CDR2 is YYDKDF in the germline V gene (reference sequence). CDR3 DNA sequence: TGTGCCACCAGCTCAGGGTTACTTGACGAGCAGTACTTC. Translating it yields CATSSGLLDEQYF.

The CDR3 nucleotides are TGTGCCAGCAGTGAGGGACAGTACACTGAAGCTTTCTTT. Its translation is CASSEGQYTEAFF. The J gene is TRBJ1-1, the V gene TRBV6-1, with 7 bases lining up with TRBD1. The germline V gene has CDR1 MNHNS and CDR2 SASEGT. The J segment lost 3 bases and the V segment lost 3 bases, leaving 1 base of the junction unmatched. This CDR3 spans 13 amino acids.

The chain uses TRBV5-6 and TRBJ2-2; D uncertain. Germline V lookup: CDR1 SGHDT, CDR2 YYEEEE. The CDR3 spans 16 residues. V lost 1 base and J lost 0, with 10 bases in between. For the CDR3, the DNA is TGTGCCAGCAGCTTGTTAGAGCCAACGAACACCGGGGAGCTGTTTTTT. This codes for CASSLLEPTNTGELFF.

Notes on this clone: Relative to the germline gene, one junction end is altered; a read error may explain this. The chain couples TRBV7-2 to TRBJ1-3; 7 positions match TRBD1. CDR3 length: 17 amino acids. Germline V CDR1 and CDR2: SGHTA, FQGNSA. The CDR3 region has the DNA TGTGCCAGCGGCTTACGGGACAGACCCCTCTCTGGAAACACCATATATTTT. This codes for CASGLRDRPLSGNTIYF. Based on the CDR3 plus reference TRBV7-2 and TRBJ1-3, the full variable domain is GAGVSQSPSNKVTEKGKDVELRCDPISGHTALYWYRQSLGQGLEFLIYFQGNSAPDKSGLPSDRFSAERTGGSVSTLTIQRTQQEDSAVYLCASGLRDRPLSGNTIYFGEGSWLTVV.

The V gene is TRBV18, the J gene TRBJ1-2; a possible D gene is TRBD1 (6 bases). V was trimmed by 1 base and J by 0 bases, leaving 15 bases between them. This CDR3 contains 17 residues. Germline lookup yields CDR1 KGHSH and CDR2 LQKENI. The CDR3 region has the DNA TGTGCCAGCTCACCACACCCCCCGGACAGTTCTAACTATGGCTACACCTTC. This sequence encodes CASSPHPPDSSNYGYTF.

The chain couples TRBV7-2 to TRBJ2-7, with D unresolved. The CDR3 contains 15 residues. Germline loops: CDR1 SGHTA, CDR2 FQGNSA. V dropped 6 bases and J dropped 0 bases, with 15 bases sitting between them. CDR3 bases: TGTGCCAGCAGGGGTGGTGCCCGGAGCTCCTACGAGCAGTACTTC. The encoded protein is CASRGGARSSYEQYF.